This T cell receptor (beta chain) was documented in a study of T-cell memory formation after mild COVID-19. Findings of the study overall: A subset of responding clones appeared in pre-infection memory, suggesting cross-reactive memory joined. Day 15 to 85 contractors were CD4/CD8 balanced; later expanders leaned CD4+. Contracting CD8+ clones were enriched in EMRA, CD4+ mainly in CM and EM.

The germline V gene encodes CDR1 KGHSY and CDR2 FQNENV. CDR3 length: 19 amino acids. Trimming took 4 bases from V and 0 from J; bases not matched to a gene: 13. This clonotype was seen more than once but under ten times. The antigen is unknown. TCRdb used MiXCR to reprocess the 5' RACE reads, holding one entry per CDR3 protein. This sample carries around 90,000 distinct CDR3 sequences, 10% to 15% of them seen once, and the ten largest clones take roughly a quarter. This TCR was recovered from an adult woman who had mild COVID-19 (a few samples of this study predate the infection). Cell type and time point are not known. Specimen: PBMCs or a T cell subset sorted from them (not recorded which). The rearrangement joins TRBV16 to TRBJ2-7, with 12 bases that match TRBD1. CDR3 region: CASSLSPGQGAGISYEQYF. The CDR3 DNA follows: TGTGCCAGCAGCCTATCTCCGGGACAGGGGGCTGGCATCTCCTACGAGCAGTACTTC.